This T cell receptor beta chain derives from a study of Ad26.COV2.S vaccination and SARS-CoV-2 variants. Study information: Dosing was one shot or two shots 56 days apart. Findings of the study overall: Reportedly, spike-specific CD8+ and CD4+ T cell responses achieved substantial breadth once vaccination had taken place. Placebo recipients and vaccine recipients were similar in non-spike TCR breadth.

Worth noting for this clone: As yet, its antigen is unknown.

Method: immunoSEQ multiplex PCR; TCRdb's copy keeps in-frame clones and lacks some. The sample holds about 480,000 clones, around 85% seen once. CDR3 length equals 12 residues. Trimming removed 5 bases from V and 6 bases from J, with 13 bases in between. CDR1 GTSNPN and CDR2 SVGIG come from the germline V gene (reference sequence). As to treatment: over 15 received Ad26.COV2.S at low or high dose, single or two shots; about 5 received placebo; per-sample allocation not given. Repertoires come from day 63 after the first vaccine or placebo injection. Cohort 1b enrolled adults aged 18-55 years in Boston.

This TCR derives from a person aged 18-60 years who received the Ad26.COV2.S COVID-19 vaccine or a placebo. Here the sequenced sample was peripheral blood, taken in a trial of Ad26.COV2.S vaccine versus placebo. This chain joins TRBV30 and TRBJ1-1; no clear D gene. The CDR3 bases are TGTGCCTGGGCACGAGCGGAGGCTGAAGCTTTCTTT. It codes for CAWARAEAEAFF.